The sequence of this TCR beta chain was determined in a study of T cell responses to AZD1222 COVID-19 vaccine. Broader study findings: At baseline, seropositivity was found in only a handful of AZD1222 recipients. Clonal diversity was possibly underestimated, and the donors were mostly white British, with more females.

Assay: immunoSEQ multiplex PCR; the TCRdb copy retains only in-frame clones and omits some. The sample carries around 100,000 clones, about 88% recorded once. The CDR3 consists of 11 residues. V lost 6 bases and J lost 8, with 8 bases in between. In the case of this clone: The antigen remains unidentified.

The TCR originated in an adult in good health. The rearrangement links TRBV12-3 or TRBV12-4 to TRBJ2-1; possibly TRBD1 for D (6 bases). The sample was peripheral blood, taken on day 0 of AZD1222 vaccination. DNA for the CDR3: TGTGCCAGCAGCTCAGGGGATGAGCAGTTCTTC. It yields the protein CASSSGDEQFF.